This paragraph reports one T cell receptor (beta chain). This sample was included in a study of shared clonotypes between healthy human individuals. Study at large: Per donor, CD8 memory used one plate, CD8 naive used two, CD4 memory used three and CD4 naive used three.

At a deep level, the assay was run. Clones were sequenced by immunoSEQ multiplex PCR, and TCRdb holds only the in-frame ones, with some missing. The sample yields about a million clones, approximately 70% seen once. The receptor was derived from a man in his late teens or twenties in good health. The source material was memory CD4+ T cells sorted from blood. Subset meaning: CD45RA-negative fraction.

The CDR3 region is CASRRGQGANTGELFF. CDR3 coding DNA: TGTGCCAGTAGACGGGGACAGGGGGCCAACACCGGGGAGCTGTTTTTT. The chain joins TRBV19 to TRBJ2-2; 12 bases match TRBD1. Per germline, CDR1 LNHDA and CDR2 SQIVND (reference sequence). The V segment lost 6 bases and the J segment 2 bases; nucleotides outside the gene matches: 4. The CDR3 spans 16 residues.